This T cell receptor beta chain appears in the sequencing data of a study of cytomegalovirus exposure and HLA in healthy donors. Overall study: The same platform was used for the roughly 120 validation repertoires as for the roughly 730 first-cohort repertoires, as reported in a later analysis.

Here immunoSEQ multiplex PCR was the method, and the copy in TCRdb shows in-frame clones only, minus some. Among some 350,000 clones, roughly nine tenths were seen once, and the ten largest hold roughly 1.2%. Concerning this clone: The antigen remains unidentified.

Study-level findings and limits: In vitro data verified a few CMV-associated chains as specific for CMV antigens. Reports described diagnosis of cytomegalovirus status by the classifier as highly specific and sensitive. The study labeled 180 or so TCR beta chains cytomegalovirus-associated.

The V gene's germline CDR1 is MNHEY and CDR2 SVGAGI. V was cut by 6 bases and J by 3 bases, with 12 bases left in between. This CDR3 is 14 amino acids long. The TCR sequence derives from a woman aged 25 to 39 in good health and CMV-seropositive. The material sequenced was PBMCs. This chain uses TRBV6-5 with TRBJ1-5; D might be TRBD1 (6 bases). CDR3 loop: CASSPGQTNQPQHF. In DNA form, the CDR3 reads TGTGCCAGCAGCCCCGGACAGACCAATCAGCCCCAGCATTTT.